This entry lists 22 T cell receptor beta chains sequenced from one sample in a study of T-cell memory formation after mild COVID-19. Via MiXCR, TCRdb re-called the 5' RACE reads, giving one row per CDR3 protein. The profile shows 130,000 to 150,000 distinct CDR3 sequences, under 25% of them singletons. The sample taken for sequencing was PBMCs or a T cell subset sorted from them (not recorded which). Receptors originate from an adult woman who had mild COVID-19 (a few samples of this study predate the infection). Cell type and time point are not known.

The chain uses TRBV4-1 and TRBJ1-2; TRBD1 might be the D (6 bases). This CDR3 contains 14 residues. Germline V CDR1 and CDR2: MGHRA, YSYEKL. V was trimmed by 6 bases and J by 3 bases, leaving 14 bases between them. The CDR3 sequence is CASRRLGGDYGYTF. The CDR3 DNA sequence: TGCGCCAGCAGACGTCTAGGGGGGGACTATGGCTACACCTTC.

In this sample, this clonotype turned up a few times. V is TRBV20-1 and J is TRBJ1-5; TRBD1 matches at 7 bases. The CDR3 extends over 14 amino acids. Losses at the gene ends were 6 bases for V and 0 bases for J; bases not matched to a gene: 5. Germline CDR1 DFQATT, CDR2 SNEGSKA (reference sequence). CDR3 in amino acids: CSATTGNSNQPQHF. The DNA for the CDR3 is TGCAGTGCCACGACAGGGAATAGCAATCAGCCCCAGCATTTT.

By share, this clonotype ranks as medium-sized (0.01 to 0.1%). This chain uses TRBV29-1 with TRBJ2-1, with TRBD2 matching 8 bases. In germline, CDR1 is SQVTM, CDR2 ANQGSEA. Unmatched junction bases numbered 15, after V lost 6 bases and J lost 5 bases. This CDR3 is 16 amino acids long. The CDR3 coding sequence is TGCAGCGTCGGCAGACTAGCGATAGGCGGGAACAATGAGCAGTTCTTC. Its protein is CSVGRLAIGGNNEQFF.

CDR3 nucleotide sequence: TGCAGTGCTAGAGATACGGGGAGTACCTCGTACACTGAAGCTTTCTTT. Translating it yields CSARDTGSTSYTEAFF. The genes are TRBV20-1 and TRBJ1-1; no clear D gene. CDR3 length: 16 residues. With 0 bases removed from V and 3 bases from J, the gap between germline ends came to 17 bases. The germline gives CDR1 DFQATT, CDR2 SNEGSKA (reference sequence).

This clonotype was counted a few times. This rearrangement joins TRBV6-2 or TRBV6-3 to TRBJ2-7, with 7 bases aligning to TRBD2. The CDR3 loop spans 15 amino acids. V lost 2 bases and J lost 10; bases outside the gene matches: 14. From germline, CDR1 is MNHEY and CDR2 SVGEGT. CDR3 sequence: CASSYPGLVLLPQYF. For the CDR3, the DNA is TGTGCCAGCAGTTACCCCGGACTAGTCCTCCTCCCACAGTACTTC.

This clonotype was counted ten times or more. The chain links TRBV12-3 or TRBV12-4 to TRBJ2-7; TRBD2 agrees at 11 bases. This CDR3 region has 14 residues. Trimming took 5 bases from V and 3 from J; bases not matched to a gene: 3. The CDR3 DNA reads as TGTGCCAGCAGTCGACTAGCGGGATACTACGAGCAGTACTTC. Translating it yields CASSRLAGYYEQYF.

This clonotype has only a few counts. The chain couples TRBV7-6 to TRBJ2-5; no clear D. The CDR3 sequence is 14 residues long. Germline-derived CDR1 and CDR2 are SGHVS and FNYEAQ. The V end was cut by 1 base, the J end by 9 bases, with 15 bases between. Here the CDR3 reads CASSLGHPSGAQYF. The CDR3 nucleotides are TGTGCCAGCAGCTTAGGGCACCCTAGTGGGGCCCAGTACTTC. Full variable domain (outside the CDR3, taken from reference TRBV7-6 and TRBJ2-5): GAGVSQSPRYKVTKRGQDVALRCDPISGHVSLYWYRQALGQGPEFLTYFNYEAQQDKSGLPNDRFSAERPEGSISTLTIQRTEQRDSAMYRCASSLGHPSGAQYFGPGTRLLVL.

The V gene is TRBV5-5, the J gene TRBJ2-2; tentative D call: TRBD1 (5 bases). Germline loops: CDR1 SGHKS, CDR2 YYEKEE (reference sequence). Between the trimmed V and J ends, which lost 4 bases and 4 bases, there was a span of 17 bases. The CDR3 is made up of 16 amino acids. The CDR3 region has the DNA TGTGCCAGCAGCGTGCGTGTGGACACACTCACCGGGGAGCTGTTTTTT. This sequence encodes CASSVRVDTLTGELFF.

This clonotype came up once. The rearrangement uses TRBV12-3 or TRBV12-4 and TRBJ1-4; the D gene is possibly TRBD1 (6 bases). The V end lost 5 bases, the J end lost 8 bases, and 18 bases lay between the germline ends. This CDR3 comprises 15 residues. CDR3 DNA: TGTGCCAGCAGTCCAAGGGACACCTCAGGAGAAAAACTGTTTTTT. It is translated as CASSPRDTSGEKLFF.

The J gene is TRBJ1-3, the V gene TRBV12-3 or TRBV12-4, with D possibly matching TRBD1 (5 bases). Trimming took off 3 bases at V and 4 bases at J, with 10 bases between the two ends. The CDR3 length is 14 residues. This chain's CDR3 is CASSLSGRGNTIYF. CDR3 nucleotides: TGTGCCAGCAGTTTGTCAGGGCGAGGAAACACCATATATTTT.

This clonotype was counted between two and nine times. The chain recombines TRBV5-1 with TRBJ2-2, with TRBD1 identical over 7 bases. Unmatched junction bases numbered 5, after V lost 5 bases and J lost 1 base. Germline V CDR1 and CDR2: SGHRS, YFSETQ. This CDR3 is built from 15 residues. The CDR3 sequence: CASRHDRVNTGELFF. CDR3 nucleotides: TGCGCCAGCAGACATGACAGGGTGAACACCGGGGAGCTGTTTTTT.

This clonotype has only a few counts. The CDR3: CASSPPGQATQETQYF. Here the CDR3 DNA reads TGTGCCAGCTCACCCCCGGGACAGGCGACACAAGAGACCCAGTACTTC. This sequence joins TRBV18 and TRBJ2-5, with 8 bases lining up with TRBD1. The J segment lost 2 bases and the V segment lost 3 bases, leaving 8 bases of the junction unmatched. The CDR3 contains 16 residues. The V gene's germline CDR1 is KGHSH and CDR2 LQKENI. Variable domain in full (rest from reference TRBV18 and TRBJ2-5): NAGVMQNPRHLVRRRGQEARLRCSPMKGHSHVYWYRQLPEEGLKFMVYLQKENIIDESGMPKERFSAEFPKEGPSILRIQQVVRGDSAAYFCASSPPGQATQETQYFGPGTRLLVL.

This clonotype was counted many times. This chain uses TRBV5-1 with TRBJ2-1, with D possibly being TRBD2 (5 bases). The CDR3 is 14 amino acids. CDR1 and CDR2 (germline): SGHRS, YFSETQ. The V and J ends lost 6 bases and 4 bases respectively, with 14 bases between them. The DNA for the CDR3 is TGCGCCAGCACTGCGGGCTCCTTATACAATGAGCAGTTCTTC. The encoded protein is CASTAGSLYNEQFF.

J is TRBJ1-6 and V is TRBV7-2; no clear D gene. Germline V CDR1 and CDR2: SGHTA, FQGNSA. This CDR3 is built from 16 residues. Trimming took 2 bases from V and 0 from J, leaving 8 bases between them. CDR3 coding DNA: TGTGCCAGCAGCTTACAGGCCCGCTCCTATAATTCACCCCTCCACTTT. It is translated as CASSLQARSYNSPLHF.

V usage is TRBV24-1 and J usage is TRBJ2-2; 9 bases are a match to TRBD2. The CDR3 is made up of 14 amino acids. Germline-derived CDR1 and CDR2 are KGHDR and SFDVKD. V shed 6 bases and J 5 bases; nucleotides not matched to a gene: 3. DNA of the CDR3: TGTGCCACCAGTCCAAGCGGGGGGACCGGGGAGCTGTTTTTT. It translates to CATSPSGGTGELFF.

This clonotype was seen a few times. The CDR3 region has the DNA TGTGCCAGCAGTCGCCCAAACCTCCGGGACAGAAGCTCCTACGAGCAGTACTTC. Encoded protein: CASSRPNLRDRSSYEQYF. The chain is built from TRBV12-3 or TRBV12-4 and TRBJ2-7; 7 bases align to TRBD1. This CDR3 is built from 18 residues. Trimming removed 5 bases from V and 0 bases from J; junction bases left unmatched: 16.

This clonotype was observed many times. The chain recombines TRBV9 with TRBJ2-5; TRBD1 aligns across 8 bases. The germline gives CDR1 SGDLS, CDR2 YYNGEE. V dropped 4 bases and J dropped 4; count of bases not matched to a gene: 6. This CDR3 is built from 14 residues. CDR3 DNA: TGTGCCAGCAGCAAGACAGGGGCGGGAGAGACCCAGTACTTC. It is translated as CASSKTGAGETQYF.

V is TRBV20-1 and J is TRBJ1-6, with D unclear. Germline V CDR1 and CDR2: DFQATT, SNEGSKA (reference sequence). Trimming stripped 3 bases from V and 7 bases from J, with 19 bases between. The CDR3 totals 16 residues. The CDR3 nucleotides read TGCAGTGCTAGTGTCAGAGGTCGGGCAGCCAATTCACCCCTCCACTTT. Translation: CSASVRGRAANSPLHF.

This chain connects TRBV5-1 to TRBJ2-7; 9 bases fit TRBD1. The CDR3 extends over 16 amino acids. V lost 0 bases and J lost 6; bases outside the gene matches: 10. CDR1 and CDR2 (germline): SGHRS, YFSETQ. CDR3 protein: CASSLALPGTGSEQYF. The CDR3 bases are TGCGCCAGCAGCTTGGCCCTACCCGGGACAGGGAGCGAGCAGTACTTC.

The chain employs TRBV19 and TRBJ2-3, with TRBD1 matching 8 bases. The CDR3 runs to 15 residues. Trimming at V came to 10 bases and at J to 6 bases, leaving 15 bases not matched to a gene. Germline V gene lookup returns CDR1 LNHDA and CDR2 SQIVND (reference sequence). CDR3 region: CATSVLAGGMDTQYF. CDR3 nucleotide sequence: TGTGCCACCTCTGTCTTGGCAGGGGGCATGGATACGCAGTATTTT.

The rearrangement links TRBV18 to TRBJ2-3; 10 bases are shared with TRBD2. The ends lost 3 bases at V and 4 bases at J; junction bases unmatched: 7. The CDR3 is 16 amino acids. The germline CDR1 and CDR2 sequences are KGHSH and LQKENI. The CDR3 region is CASSPIAGGVPDTQYF. The DNA of the CDR3 is TGTGCCAGCTCACCCATAGCGGGGGGAGTTCCAGATACGCAGTATTTT.

This clonotype has at least ten counts. The CDR3 here is CASSQEPGPTDTQYF. In DNA, the CDR3 is TGTGCCAGCAGCCAAGAACCAGGGCCGACAGATACGCAGTATTTT. The rearrangement uses TRBV4-2 and TRBJ2-3; TRBD1 is a possible D gene (5 bases). The CDR3 contains 15 residues. Trimming cost V 0 bases and J 3 bases, with 10 bases left between them. Germline values: CDR1 LGHNA, CDR2 YNFKEQ.